This T cell receptor beta chain was captured by sequencing in a study of CD8+ T cells in alopecia areata. Study-level results: In patients, TCRs were shared less clearly than in mice, and HLA may possibly be involved.

Germline V gene sequence: CDR1 WNHNN, CDR2 SYGVQD (reference sequence). Trimming removed 3 bases at V and 3 bases at J, with 6 bases between. The CDR3 covers 13 residues. Researchers took lesional scalp punch biopsies and peripheral blood from people who were alopecia areata patients. RNA extraction was followed by reverse transcription into cDNA, which acted as the sequencing template. Sequenced by immunoSEQ multiplex PCR; TCRdb stores in-frame clones only, minus some. The table records 20,000 or so clones, more than 50% of them present only once. This clone was detected a few times. Its antigen is as yet unknown.

The rearrangement links TRBV10-1 to TRBJ1-5; D is unresolved. This specimen was skin, taken at week 0. The source of this sequence is a human donor with alopecia areata. The CDR3 region is CASSDSLNQPQHF. The CDR3 nucleotides are TGCGCCAGCAGTGACAGTCTCAATCAGCCCCAGCATTTT.